This T cell receptor beta chain was captured in a study of blood T cells in healthy people across ages. The CDR3 loop spans 16 amino acids. The trim removed 5 bases at V and 7 bases at J, leaving 8 bases unmatched. Germline V lookup: CDR1 SGHVS, CDR2 FNYEAQ. A sample-barcoded 5' primer and a J-beta primer mix were used in a second PCR of roughly 7 to 11 cycles. MiXCR was run by TCRdb on the 5' RACE reads, yielding one entry per CDR3 protein. The table shows some 930,000 distinct CDR3 sequences, with roughly 29% occurring only once. This clonotype was counted at least ten times. These data were likewise used in another study, on T cells of mothers and their children.

Specimen: blood. V and J are TRBV7-6 and TRBJ1-6; 10 bases match TRBD1. The source is a woman aged 40 to 50 in good health. The CDR3 DNA follows: TGTGCCAGCAGCGGAGACAGGGGGCATGGGAATTCACCCCTCCACTTT. Its protein product is CASSGDRGHGNSPLHF.